This is a list of T cell receptor beta chains from one sample in a study of beta chain features in type 1 diabetes. TCRdb keeps only in-frame clones here, not all; method: immunoSEQ multiplex PCR. The sample lists 300,000 or so clones; 9.3% were seen once. Sequencing input: central memory CD4+ T cells from blood. The receptors were sampled from a man aged 25 to 40 with type 1 diabetes. Each CDR3 is given with its conserved first and last residue. A D gene is named only where the DNA matches it firmly. The size entry is marked missing in some rows and otherwise reads once, few, many or a size class.

v_call	clone_size	cdr3_length	j_call	d_call	cdr3_aa	cdr3_nt
TRBV7-2	.	15	TRBJ1-2	TRBD1	CASSQDRGRNYGYTF	TGTGCCAGCAGCCAGGACAGGGGGCGAAACTATGGCTACACCTTC
TRBV5-5	many	14	TRBJ2-3	TRBD1	CASSDRENTDTQYF	TGTGCCAGCAGCGACAGGGAGAACACAGATACGCAGTATTTT
TRBV5-1	.	14	TRBJ1-4	.	CASSLGGSNEKLFF	TGCGCCAGCAGCTTGGGCGGATCTAATGAAAAACTGTTTTTT
TRBV28	few	14	TRBJ1-1	.	CASILPGSYTEAFF	TGTGCCAGCATCCTCCCCGGGAGTTACACTGAAGCTTTCTTT
TRBV6-1	.	13	TRBJ1-5	.	CASSLDSNQPQHF	TGTGCCAGCAGCCTGGACAGCAATCAGCCCCAGCATTTT
TRBV29-1	.	14	TRBJ2-7	.	CSARQAEGSYEQYF	TGCAGCGCCCGTCAGGCCGAGGGATCCTACGAGCAGTACTTC
TRBV10-3	few	14	TRBJ2-7	TRBD1	CAISPTGTAFEQYF	TGTGCCATCTCCCCCACAGGGACAGCTTTCGAGCAGTACTTC
TRBV29-1	few	13	TRBJ2-7	.	CSVVLDYSYEQYF	TGCAGCGTTGTCCTTGACTACTCCTACGAGCAGTACTTC
TRBV11-3	.	15	TRBJ2-2	.	CASSLFSGATGELFF	TGTGCCAGCAGCCTCTTCTCAGGGGCCACCGGGGAGCTGTTTTTT
TRBV12-2	.	10	TRBJ1-2	.	CAEQTYGYTF	TGTGCAGAACAGACCTATGGCTACACCTTC
TRBV7-2	.	14	TRBJ1-3	TRBD1	CASSPGTGGNTIYF	TGTGCCAGCAGCCCCGGGACAGGGGGAAACACCATATATTTT